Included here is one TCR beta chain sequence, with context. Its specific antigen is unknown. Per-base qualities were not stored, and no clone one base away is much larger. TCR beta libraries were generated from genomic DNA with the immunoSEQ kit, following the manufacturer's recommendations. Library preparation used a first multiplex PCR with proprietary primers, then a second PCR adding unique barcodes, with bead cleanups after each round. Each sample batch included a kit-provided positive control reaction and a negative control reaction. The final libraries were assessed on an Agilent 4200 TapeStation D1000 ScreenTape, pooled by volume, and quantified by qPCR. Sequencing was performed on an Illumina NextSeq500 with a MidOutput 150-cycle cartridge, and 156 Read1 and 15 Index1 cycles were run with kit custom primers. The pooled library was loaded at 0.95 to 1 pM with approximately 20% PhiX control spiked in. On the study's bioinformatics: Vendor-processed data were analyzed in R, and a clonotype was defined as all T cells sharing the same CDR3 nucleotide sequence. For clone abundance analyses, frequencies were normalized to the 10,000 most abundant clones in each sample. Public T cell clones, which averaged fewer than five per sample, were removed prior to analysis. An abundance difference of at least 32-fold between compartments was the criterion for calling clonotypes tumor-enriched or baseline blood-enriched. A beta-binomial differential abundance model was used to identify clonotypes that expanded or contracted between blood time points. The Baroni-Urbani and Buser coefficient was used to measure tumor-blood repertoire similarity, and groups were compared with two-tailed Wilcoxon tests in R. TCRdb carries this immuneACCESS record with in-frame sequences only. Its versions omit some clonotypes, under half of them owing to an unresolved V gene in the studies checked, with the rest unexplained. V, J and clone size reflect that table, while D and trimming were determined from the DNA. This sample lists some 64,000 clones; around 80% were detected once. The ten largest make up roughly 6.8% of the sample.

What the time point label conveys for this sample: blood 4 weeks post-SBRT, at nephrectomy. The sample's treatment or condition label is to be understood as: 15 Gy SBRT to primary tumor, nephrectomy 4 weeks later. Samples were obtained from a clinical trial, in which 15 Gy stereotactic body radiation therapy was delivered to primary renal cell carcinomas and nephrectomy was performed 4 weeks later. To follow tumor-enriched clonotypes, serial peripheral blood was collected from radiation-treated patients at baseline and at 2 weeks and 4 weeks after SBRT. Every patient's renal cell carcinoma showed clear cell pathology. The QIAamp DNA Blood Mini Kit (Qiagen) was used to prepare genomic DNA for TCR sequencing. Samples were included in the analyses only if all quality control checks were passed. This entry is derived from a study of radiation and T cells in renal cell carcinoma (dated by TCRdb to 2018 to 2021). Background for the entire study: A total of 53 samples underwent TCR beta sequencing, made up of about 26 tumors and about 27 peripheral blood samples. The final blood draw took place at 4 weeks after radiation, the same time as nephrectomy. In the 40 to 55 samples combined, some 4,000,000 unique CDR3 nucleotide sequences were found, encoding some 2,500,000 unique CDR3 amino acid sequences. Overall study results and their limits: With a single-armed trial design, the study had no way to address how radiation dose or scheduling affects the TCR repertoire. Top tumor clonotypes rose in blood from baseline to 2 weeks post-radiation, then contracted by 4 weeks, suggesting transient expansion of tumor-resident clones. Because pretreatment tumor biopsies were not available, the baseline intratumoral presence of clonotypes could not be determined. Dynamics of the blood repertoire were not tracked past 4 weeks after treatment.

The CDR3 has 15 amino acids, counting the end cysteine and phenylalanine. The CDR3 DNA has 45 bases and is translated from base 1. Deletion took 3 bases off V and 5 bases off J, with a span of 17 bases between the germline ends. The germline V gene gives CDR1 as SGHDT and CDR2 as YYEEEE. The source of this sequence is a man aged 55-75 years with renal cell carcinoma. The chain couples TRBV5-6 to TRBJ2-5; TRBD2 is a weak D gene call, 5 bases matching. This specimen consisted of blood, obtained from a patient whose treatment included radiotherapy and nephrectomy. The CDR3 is CASSSGNSGWETQYF. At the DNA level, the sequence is TGTGCCAGCAGCTCGGGAAACAGTGGATGGGAGACCCAGTACTTC.